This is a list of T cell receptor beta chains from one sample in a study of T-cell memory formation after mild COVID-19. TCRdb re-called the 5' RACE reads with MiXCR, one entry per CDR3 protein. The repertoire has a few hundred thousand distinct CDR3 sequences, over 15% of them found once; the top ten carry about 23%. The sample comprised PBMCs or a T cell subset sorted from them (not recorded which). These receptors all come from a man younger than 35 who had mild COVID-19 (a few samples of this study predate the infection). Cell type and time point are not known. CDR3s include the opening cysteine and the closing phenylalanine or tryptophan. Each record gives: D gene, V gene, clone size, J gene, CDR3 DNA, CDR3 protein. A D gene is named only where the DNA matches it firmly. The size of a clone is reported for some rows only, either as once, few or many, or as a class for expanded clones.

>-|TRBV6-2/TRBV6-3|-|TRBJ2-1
TGTGCCAGCAGTTGGAGGTTGGGGTACAATGAGCAGTTCTTC
CASSWRLGYNEQFF
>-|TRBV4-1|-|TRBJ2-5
TGCGCCAGCAGCCCTCATTCCTCCGGGACAAAGGGTGAGACCCAGTACTTC
CASSPHSSGTKGETQYF
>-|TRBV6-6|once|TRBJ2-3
TGTGCCCTTACTTCGGCGGGGGCGGACACAGATACGCAGTATTTT
CALTSAGADTDTQYF
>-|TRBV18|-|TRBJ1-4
TGTGCCAGCTCCCCGAGGCAGAATGAAAAACTGTTTTTT
CASSPRQNEKLFF
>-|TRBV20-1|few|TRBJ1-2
TGCAGTGCTAGAATGTTTCAGGCGCTCTCCTATGGCTACACCTTC
CSARMFQALSYGYTF
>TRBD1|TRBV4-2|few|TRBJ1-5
TGTGCCAGCAGCCTAGACAGGGGGCTGGATCAGCCCCAGCATTTT
CASSLDRGLDQPQHF
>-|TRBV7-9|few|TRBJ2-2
TGTGCCAGCAGCCTACGGGACGATGCGAACACCGGGGAGCTGTTTTTT
CASSLRDDANTGELFF
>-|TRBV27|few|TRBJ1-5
TGTGCCAGCAGCCCTACTAGGACATCTAGCAATCAGCCCCAGCATTTT
CASSPTRTSSNQPQHF
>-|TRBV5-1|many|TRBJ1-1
TGCGCCAGCAGCTCGTCGGGGATGAACACTGAAGCTTTCTTT
CASSSSGMNTEAFF
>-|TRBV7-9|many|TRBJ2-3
TGTGCCAGCACCCCGGAGGGCACAGATACGCAGTATTTT
CASTPEGTDTQYF
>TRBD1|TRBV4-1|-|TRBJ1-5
TGCGCCAGCAGCCCAGCTCCACGGGGACAGGGGAGCCAGCCCCAGCATTTT
CASSPAPRGQGSQPQHF
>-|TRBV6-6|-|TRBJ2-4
TGTGCCAGCAGGGGCCTCGACATGGTAGCCAAAAACATTCAGTACTTC
CASRGLDMVAKNIQYF
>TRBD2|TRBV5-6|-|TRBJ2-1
TGTGCCAGCAGCGGACTAGCGGGGGACAATGAGCAGTTCTTC
CASSGLAGDNEQFF
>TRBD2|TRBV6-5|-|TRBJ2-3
TGTGCCAGCGGTGGGACTAGCACTGATACGCAGTATTTT
CASGGTSTDTQYF
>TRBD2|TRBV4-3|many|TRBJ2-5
TGCGCCAGCAGCCCACAAGGACTAGCGGGGAATGGGGAGACCCAGTACTTC
CASSPQGLAGNGETQYF
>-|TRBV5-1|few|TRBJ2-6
TGCGCCAGCACCGAATCCTCTGGGGCCAACGTCCTGACTTTC
CASTESSGANVLTF
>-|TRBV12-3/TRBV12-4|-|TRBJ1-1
TGTGCCAGCAGTTCCCGGACGGCGAACACTGAAGCTTTCTTT
CASSSRTANTEAFF
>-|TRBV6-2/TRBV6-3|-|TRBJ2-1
TGTGCCAGCAAGGGGACAACCTACAATGAGCAGTTCTTC
CASKGTTYNEQFF
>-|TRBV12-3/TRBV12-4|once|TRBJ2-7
TGTGCCAGCAGCCGAGGGGGGGGGAACGAGCAGTACTTC
CASSRGGGNEQYF
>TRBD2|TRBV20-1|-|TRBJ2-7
TGCAGTGCTGCGCCGGGGGGGGTCTCCTACGAGCAGTACTTC
CSAAPGGVSYEQYF
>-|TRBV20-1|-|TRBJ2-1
TGCAGTGCTAGTGAGGCACAAACCTACAATGAGCAGTTCTTC
CSASEAQTYNEQFF
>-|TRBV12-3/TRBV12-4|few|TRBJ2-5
TGTACAAGCAGTTTAGACCACCCGGGGCAGACCCAGTACTTC
CTSSLDHPGQTQYF
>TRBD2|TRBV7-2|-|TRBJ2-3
TGTGCCAGCAGCTTAGTGGGTGGCGGGGGGGCAGATACGCAGTATTTT
CASSLVGGGGADTQYF
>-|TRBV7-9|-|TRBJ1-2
TGTGCCAGCGCGCGGGCGACTTTTAACTATGGCTACACCTTC
CASARATFNYGYTF
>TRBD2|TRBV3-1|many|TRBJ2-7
TGTGCCAGCAGCCAGGCTAGCGGTTCCTACGAGCAGTACTTC
CASSQASGSYEQYF
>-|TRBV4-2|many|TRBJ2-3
TGTGCCAGCAGCCAAGATTGGGGGGCGACAGATACGCAGTATTTT
CASSQDWGATDTQYF
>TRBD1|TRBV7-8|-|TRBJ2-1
TGTGCCAGCAGCTTAGCGGGGGGAGGACAGGGAGCGTATTACAATGAGCAGTTCTTC
CASSLAGGGQGAYYNEQFF
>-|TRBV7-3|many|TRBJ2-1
TGCGCCAGCAGCCCGGGGGTCTCCTACAATGAGCAGTTCTTC
CASSPGVSYNEQFF
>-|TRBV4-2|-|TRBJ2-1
TGTGCCAGCAGCCAAGCACGGGCCGGAAACAATGAGCAGTTCTTC
CASSQARAGNNEQFF
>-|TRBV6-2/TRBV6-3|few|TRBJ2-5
TGTGCCAGCAGGCCTTGGGGAGAGACCCAGTACTTC
CASRPWGETQYF
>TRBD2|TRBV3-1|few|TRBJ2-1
TGTGCCAGCAGCCAAGGTGGGACTAGCGGGGGCAATGAGCAGTTCTTC
CASSQGGTSGGNEQFF